The clone carrying this T cell receptor (beta chain) was seen a few times. V dropped 5 bases and J dropped 6 bases, with 13 bases sitting between them. CDR3 size: 12 residues. Germline assignment: CDR1 DFQATT and CDR2 SNEGSKA (reference sequence). This record comes from a study of response to subunit inactivated influenza vaccine. From the RT-PCR reads, TCRdb called clonotypes with MiXCR, one entry per CDR3 protein. The sample has some 500,000 distinct CDR3 sequences, approximately 15% seen once. Sequenced material: CD4+ T cells sorted from PBMCs, taken roughly 24 months after vaccination. This chain uses TRBV20-1 with TRBJ1-1; the D gene is possibly TRBD1 (5 bases). The receptor comes from a man aged 45 to 75 who received an inactivated influenza vaccine. CDR3 loop: CSAAQGSAEAFF. The CDR3 DNA reads TGCAGTGCTGCCCAGGGTTCCGCTGAAGCTTTCTTT.